The 22 T cell receptor beta chains presented below share a single source sample, sequenced in a study of tissue T cells after allogeneic stem cell transplantation. Documented time point: mouse harvest day 7 after allogeneic transplant. The graft held 10^6 splenic CD5+ T cells and 10^7 T-cell-depleted bone marrow cells. Produced via immunoSEQ multiplex PCR; TCRdb's table is partial and in-frame only. The profile shows around 2,700 clones, 55% of them singletons. The specimen was gut tissue. These receptors were taken from a female BALB/c mouse given C57BL/6 T cells with graft-versus-host disease after an allogeneic hematopoietic cell transplant.

About this clone itself: Mouse germline and gene names are used. The read ends 1 residue shy of where the CDR3 ends; the end is completed using the germline J gene. The gene calls are TRBV15 and TRBJ2-4, with 7 bases identical to TRBD2. This CDR3 comprises 14 residues. The V segment lost 6 bases and the J segment 1 base; nucleotides outside the gene matches: 4. The germline V gene has CDR1 SGHND and CDR2 FRSKSL. The sequenced CDR3 bases are TGTGCCAGCAGGCGACTGGGCGGTCAAAACACCTTGTAC. It translates to CASRRLGGQNTLY. The CDR3 in its entirety is CASRRLGGQNTLYF. The full variable domain, rest sourced from reference TRBV15 and TRBJ2-4, is DAGVTQTPRHEVAEKGQTIILKCEPVSGHNDLFWYRQTKIQGLELLSYFRSKSLMEDGGAFKDRFKAEMLNSSFSTLKIQPTEPKDSAVYLCASRRLGGQNTLYFGAGTRLSVL.

As regards this clone: These gene names are mouse names. The read halts 1 residue ahead of the CDR3 end, with the missing end drawn from the germline J gene. The chain joins TRBV19 to TRBJ2-1; 12 bases are a match to TRBD2. The germline V gene encodes CDR1 FNHDT and CDR2 SITEND (reference sequence). Trimming took 4 bases from V and 4 from J; bases not matched to a gene: 9. The CDR3 covers 17 residues. The CDR3 here is CASSPRLGGRGYAEQFF. The CDR3 DNA, read in part, is TGTGCCAGCAGTCCTCGACTGGGGGGGCGCGGGTATGCTGAGCAGTTC.

For this clone: Gene names and germline refer to mouse. Coverage ceases 1 residue before the CDR3 finishes, and the germline J gene fills in the end. The rearrangement uses TRBV26 and TRBJ1-1, with TRBD1 matching over 8 bases. The CDR3 consists of 14 residues. The V and J ends lost 5 bases and 4 bases, in that order; junction bases with no gene match: 6. CDR1 and CDR2 (germline): KGHPV, FQNQEV (reference sequence). CDR3 DNA (partial): TGTGCCAGCAGTGGTAACAGGGGGATCACAGAAGTCTTC. This sequence encodes CASSGNRGITEVF. The complete CDR3 sequence is CASSGNRGITEVFF.

This clone was seen a handful of times. Gene names and germline refer to mouse. The read gets to within 1 residue of the CDR3 end, and the germline J gene fills in the rest. The chain employs TRBV26 and TRBJ1-6; a possible D gene is TRBD1 (6 bases). TRBJ1-6 is treated as an ORF (open reading frame) with a function not yet certain. The germline V gene has CDR1 KGHPV and CDR2 FQNQEV (reference sequence). Deletions cut 3 bases from V and 5 bases from J, with 8 bases between. This CDR3 has 14 residues. The CDR3 is CASSLGTNNSPLYF. CDR3 bases read: TGTGCCAGCAGTCTCGGGACAAATAATTCGCCCCTCTAC.

On this clone: Gene names are the mouse ones. The CDR3 goes on 1 residue after the read ends, and that part is filled in from the germline J gene. This chain joins TRBV13-1 and TRBJ2-4; D remains ambiguous. This CDR3 is built from 13 residues. V lost 3 bases to trimming and J lost 2 bases, with 7 bases between them. Germline V lookup: CDR1 NSHNY, CDR2 SYGAGN. The CDR3 spells CASSVLPQNTLYF. CDR3 DNA (partial): TGTGCCAGCAGTGTCCTGCCTCAAAACACCTTGTAC.

Notes on this clone: Mouse names are used for the genes. Coverage ceases 1 residue before the CDR3 finishes, and the germline J gene fills in the end. V usage is TRBV16 and J usage is TRBJ2-7, with D uncertain. Germline CDR1 SGHSA, CDR2 FRNQAP. With 4 bases removed from V and 0 bases from J, the gap between germline ends came to 4 bases. This CDR3 region has 12 residues. The CDR3 DNA, read in part, is TGTGCAAGCAGCTCGAGCTCCTATGAACAGTAC. This gives the protein CASSSSSYEQY. The full CDR3 protein reads CASSSSSYEQYF.

Notes on this clone: Mouse gene names and germline throughout. Coverage ceases 1 residue before the CDR3 finishes, and the germline J gene fills in the end. Other DNA sequences in this specimen translate into the identical CDR3. The chain is built from TRBV26 and TRBJ1-1, with TRBD1 as a possible D gene (5 bases). The CDR3 totals 13 residues. CDR1 and CDR2 from the germline V gene are KGHPV and FQNQEV (reference sequence). The germline V and J ends were trimmed by 2 bases and 1 base, with 5 bases remaining between them. The CDR3 spells CASSLGQNTEVFF. The sequenced CDR3 bases are TGTGCCAGCAGTCTGGGACAAAACACAGAAGTCTTC.

Remarks on this clone: Any gene name here is a mouse gene name. Coverage ceases 1 residue before the CDR3 finishes, and the germline J gene fills in the end. The chain couples TRBV26 to TRBJ2-4; D ambiguous. The V end lost 5 bases, the J end lost 2 bases, and 11 bases lay between the germline ends. Germline values: CDR1 KGHPV, CDR2 FQNQEV (reference sequence). The CDR3 length is 14 residues. The CDR3 bases that were read are TGTGCCAGCAGTACGAGAACAAATCAAAACACCTTGTAC. Translation: CASSTRTNQNTLY. The CDR3 in full is CASSTRTNQNTLYF.

As regards this clone: Gene names and germline refer to mouse. The CDR3 end lies 1 residue beyond the end of the read and is filled in from the germline J gene. This rearrangement joins TRBV13-3 to TRBJ2-4, with 10 nucleotides matching TRBD2. With 2 bases clipped from V and 6 bases from J, the junction kept 3 bases outside the gene matches. CDR1 is NNHDY and CDR2 is SYVADS in the germline V gene. The CDR3 consists of 14 residues. CDR3 sequence reads: CASSDAGGANTLYF. The sequenced part of the CDR3 DNA is TGTGCCAGCAGTGACGCTGGGGGGGCGAACACCTTGTAC.

Remarks on this clone: Gene names are the mouse ones. The read halts 1 residue ahead of the CDR3 end, with the missing end drawn from the germline J gene. The genes are TRBV1 and TRBJ1-3; D is unclear. The CDR3 sequence is 15 residues long. Germline loops: CDR1 NSQYPW, CDR2 LRSPGD (reference sequence). V was pared by 0 bases and J by 0 bases, with 6 bases between. The CDR3 spells CTCSADPHSGNTLYF. The sequenced part of the CDR3 DNA is TGCACCTGCAGTGCAGATCCCCATTCTGGAAATACGCTCTAT.

A remark on this clone: Genes and germline come from the mouse. The read terminates 1 residue before the CDR3 end, so the remaining end is supplied by the germline J gene. The chain has TRBV31 and TRBJ2-7; TRBD2 matches at 9 bases. CDR1 is GKSSPN, CDR2 SITVG, per germline. The V and J ends lost 0 bases and 5 bases, in that order; junction bases with no gene match: 5. The CDR3 sequence is 14 residues long. Partial CDR3 DNA: TGTGCCTGGAGTCTCTGGGGGGGGGCGGATGAACAGTAC. Protein product: CAWSLWGGADEQY. The entire CDR3 reads CAWSLWGGADEQYF. Filled out from reference TRBV31 and TRBJ2-7, the complete variable domain reads AQTIHQWPVAEIKAVGSPLSLGCTIKGKSSPNLYWYWQATGGTLQQLFYSITVGQVESVVQLNLSASRPKDDQFILSTEKLLLSHSGFYLCAWSLWGGADEQYFGPGTRLTVL.

Comment on this clone: The germline and genes are mouse ones. The DNA ends 1 residue before the CDR3 does, and the rest of the CDR3 is filled in from the germline J gene. V is TRBV26 and J is TRBJ2-7; 9 nucleotides match TRBD2. V shed 4 bases, J shed 0 bases, and the junction held 4 bases outside the gene matches. This CDR3 has 15 residues. Germline-derived CDR1 and CDR2 are KGHPV and FQNQEV (reference sequence). The chain's CDR3 is CASSPGLGSSYEQYF. The CDR3 bases that were read are TGTGCCAGCAGTCCCGGACTGGGGAGCTCCTATGAACAGTAC.

The table lists this clone with a few counts. The listed genes are named as in mouse. The CDR3 end is not reached by the read, which stops 1 residue before it; the germline J gene fills it in. The rearrangement joins TRBV15 to TRBJ2-3; 11 bases align to TRBD2. The V gene's germline CDR1 is SGHND and CDR2 FRSKSL. The CDR3 runs to 14 residues. The trim removed 5 bases at V and 3 bases at J, leaving 1 base unmatched. The sequenced CDR3 bases are TGTGCCAGCAGTGGGACTGGGGGAGCAGAAACGCTGTAT. Protein sequence: CASSGTGGAETLY. The CDR3 reads in full as CASSGTGGAETLYF.

Remarks on this clone: Each gene name is a mouse one. The read terminates 1 residue before the CDR3 end, so the remaining end is supplied by the germline J gene. This chain links TRBV3 with TRBJ2-7, with D unclear. The V end lost 2 bases, the J end lost 3 bases, and 5 bases lay between the germline ends. Germline V lookup: CDR1 SNHLY, CDR2 FYNGKV (reference sequence). This CDR3 is built from 12 residues. The CDR3 region is CASSLLFYEQYF. Incomplete CDR3 DNA: TGTGCCAGCAGCTTACTTTTCTATGAACAGTAC.

This clone was seen more than once but under ten times. Gene names denote mouse genes. CDR3 DNA, as far as it was read: TGTGCCAGCAGTGCGCCGGCCTCAAACTCCGACTACACC. Encoded protein: CASSAPASNSDYT. The full CDR3 protein is CASSAPASNSDYTF. V gene TRBV13-3 combines with J gene TRBJ1-2, with D unclear. Read sequence stops 1 residue before the CDR3 end, and the germline J gene provides the missing end. CDR1 is NNHDY and CDR2 is SYVADS in the germline V gene. The CDR3 totals 14 residues. The V gene lost 3 bases and the J gene lost 0 bases, with 9 bases spanning the gap.

Comment on this clone: Genes here carry mouse names. The read halts 1 residue ahead of the CDR3 end, with the missing end drawn from the germline J gene. The rearrangement uses TRBV26 and TRBJ1-4, with D perhaps matching TRBD1 (6 bases). CDR1 is KGHPV and CDR2 is FQNQEV in the germline V gene (reference sequence). Trimming removed 2 bases from V and 4 bases from J, with 8 bases in between. This CDR3 is 14 amino acids long. CDR3 amino acids: CASSLTGSNERLFF. The sequenced part of the CDR3 DNA is TGTGCCAGCAGTCTGACAGGGAGCAACGAAAGATTATTT.

About this clone: All gene names here are mouse names. The read is 1 residue too short to cover the CDR3 end, so that end is filled in from the germline J gene. The genes are TRBV19 and TRBJ2-3; weak D call: TRBD1 (6 bases). Germline V gene data show CDR1 as FNHDT and CDR2 as SITEND (reference sequence). This CDR3 is 15 amino acids long. The ends were cut back, 0 bases at V and 1 base at J, with 9 bases in the middle. CDR3 residues: CASSIAGARAETLYF. The DNA read from the CDR3 is TGTGCCAGCAGTATAGCAGGGGCGCGTGCAGAAACGCTGTAT.

This clone has more than one count but fewer than ten. The germline and genes are mouse ones. The read terminates 1 residue ahead of where the CDR3 ends, so the germline J gene completes it. The chain couples TRBV26 to TRBJ1-3, with D maybe TRBD1 (6 bases). The CDR3 covers 14 residues. Trimming shortened V by 3 bases and J by 2 bases, and 8 bases separated the two germline ends. From germline, CDR1 is KGHPV and CDR2 FQNQEV (reference sequence). The CDR3 reads CASSLAGAGNTLYF. CDR3 DNA, as far as it was read: TGTGCCAGCAGTCTCGCAGGGGCTGGAAATACGCTCTAT.

The sample holds a few counts of this clone. Genes and germline come from the mouse. The missing CDR3 end, 1 residue past where the read stops, is filled in from the germline J gene. The chain couples TRBV16 to TRBJ2-7; TRBD2 matches at 8 bases. This CDR3 is 14 amino acids long. With V trimmed by 0 bases and J by 4 bases, 2 bases remained unmatched. CDR1 and CDR2 from the germline V gene are SGHSA and FRNQAP. The CDR3 loop is CASSLEGLDYEQYF. Partial CDR3 DNA: TGTGCAAGCAGCTTAGAGGGACTGGATTATGAACAGTAC.

On this clone: Gene names refer to mouse genes. Coverage ceases 1 residue before the CDR3 finishes, and the germline J gene fills in the end. This rearrangement joins TRBV29 to TRBJ2-3; D uncertain. The CDR3 spans 14 residues. The V and J ends lost 6 bases and 2 bases respectively, with 12 bases between them. Germline lookup yields CDR1 MSHET and CDR2 SYDVDS. The DNA read from the CDR3 is TGTGCTAGCAGATACCTGGATTTTGCAGAAACGCTGTAT. Translating it yields CASRYLDFAETLY. The whole CDR3 is CASRYLDFAETLYF. Complete variable domain (other parts from reference TRBV29 and TRBJ2-3): DMKVTQMPRYLIKRMGENVLLECGQDMSHETMYWYRQDPGLGLQLIYISYDVDSNSEGDIPKGYRVSRKKREHFSLILDSAKTNQTSVYFCASRYLDFAETLYFGSGTRLTVL.

A word on this clone: The gene names given are mouse names. The read stops 1 residue short of the end of the CDR3; the missing end is completed from the germline J gene. This chain joins TRBV26 and TRBJ1-1; TRBD1 might be the D (5 bases). Trimming pared 0 bases from V and 5 bases from J, leaving 7 bases between. The CDR3 loop spans 13 amino acids. Germline-derived CDR1 and CDR2 are KGHPV and FQNQEV (reference sequence). The CDR3 DNA, read in part, is TGTGCCAGCAGTCTGTCAGAGGGGACAGAAGTCTTC. Translation: CASSLSEGTEVF. The complete CDR3 protein is CASSLSEGTEVFF.

This clone was counted between two and nine times. Genes and germline come from the mouse. The read halts 1 residue ahead of the CDR3 end, with the missing end drawn from the germline J gene. This chain uses TRBV26 with TRBJ2-5; 8 bases map to TRBD1. V lost 0 bases and J lost 6; bases outside the gene matches: 2. Per the germline V gene, CDR1 is KGHPV and CDR2 is FQNQEV (reference sequence). The CDR3 covers 14 residues. The CDR3 region is CASSLSAGGDTQYF. CDR3 bases read: TGTGCCAGCAGTCTGTCGGCAGGGGGCGACACCCAGTAC.